A selection of T cell receptor beta chains follows, all from one sample in a study of cytomegalovirus exposure and HLA in healthy donors. Method: immunoSEQ multiplex PCR; TCRdb's copy keeps in-frame clones and lacks some. The sample records 150,000 to 180,000 clones, approximately 81% being singletons. The sample consisted of PBMCs. These receptors all stem from a man younger than 35 in good health and CMV-seronegative. Both conserved end residues are part of each CDR3. Each record gives: V gene, CDR3 length, J gene, clone size, D gene, CDR3 DNA, CDR3 protein. A D gene is named only where the DNA matches it firmly. The listing skips clone size in some rows; elsewhere it reads once, few, many or a size class.

TRBV5-1,14,TRBJ2-4,NA,NA,TGCGCCAGCAGCCCGTTGCAGGGGGGAAACATTCAGTACTTC,CASSPLQGGNIQYF
TRBV11-2,15,TRBJ2-3,NA,NA,TGTGCCAGCAGTTCGCGGACTGCGCCCCTATCGGGGCAGTATTTT,CASSSRTAPLSGQYF
TRBV13,17,TRBJ1-2,once,NA,TGTGCCAGCAGCTCACGCCCTACCCTGACAGGTAACTATGGCTACACCTTC,CASSSRPTLTGNYGYTF
TRBV2,14,TRBJ2-3,NA,NA,TGTGCCTGCGCCCCCCCCATAAGCACAGATACGCAGTATTTT,CACAPPISTDTQYF
TRBV5-4,12,TRBJ1-1,NA,NA,TGTGCCAGCTCAAAGAGGGACACTGAAGCTTTCTTT,CASSKRDTEAFF
TRBV25-1,15,TRBJ2-3,NA,TRBD2,TGTGCCAGCAGTGGACTAGCGGGAGGGGGTGATACGCAGTATTTT,CASSGLAGGGDTQYF
TRBV9,15,TRBJ2-1,NA,TRBD2,TGTGCCAGCAGCACGGGGACTAGCGGGAGTAATGAGCAGTTCTTC,CASSTGTSGSNEQFF
TRBV15,15,TRBJ1-3,NA,NA,TGTGCCACCAGCAGAGAACAGGGACCTGGAAACACCATATATTTT,CATSREQGPGNTIYF
TRBV6-5,16,TRBJ1-2,NA,NA,TGTGCCAGCAGTTACGTGAGGACAGCACGGGACTATGGCTACACCTTC,CASSYVRTARDYGYTF
TRBV5-5,12,TRBJ1-2,NA,NA,TGTGCCAGCTCCGGACAGAGCTATGGCTACACCTTC,CASSGQSYGYTF